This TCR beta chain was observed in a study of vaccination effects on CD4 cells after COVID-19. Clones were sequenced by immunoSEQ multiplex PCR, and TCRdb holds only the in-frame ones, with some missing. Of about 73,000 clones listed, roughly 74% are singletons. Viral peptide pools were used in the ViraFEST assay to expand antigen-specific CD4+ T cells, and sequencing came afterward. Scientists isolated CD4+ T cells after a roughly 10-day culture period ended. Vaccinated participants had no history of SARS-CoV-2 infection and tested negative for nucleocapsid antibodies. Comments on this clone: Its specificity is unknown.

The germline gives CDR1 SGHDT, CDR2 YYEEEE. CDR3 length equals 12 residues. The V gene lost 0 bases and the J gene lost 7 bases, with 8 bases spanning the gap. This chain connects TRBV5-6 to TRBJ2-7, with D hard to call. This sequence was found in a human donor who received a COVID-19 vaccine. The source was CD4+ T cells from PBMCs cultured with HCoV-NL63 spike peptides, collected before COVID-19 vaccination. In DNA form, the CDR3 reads TGTGCCAGCAGCTTGGCTAACGGGGAGCAGTACGTC. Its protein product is CASSLANGEQYV.